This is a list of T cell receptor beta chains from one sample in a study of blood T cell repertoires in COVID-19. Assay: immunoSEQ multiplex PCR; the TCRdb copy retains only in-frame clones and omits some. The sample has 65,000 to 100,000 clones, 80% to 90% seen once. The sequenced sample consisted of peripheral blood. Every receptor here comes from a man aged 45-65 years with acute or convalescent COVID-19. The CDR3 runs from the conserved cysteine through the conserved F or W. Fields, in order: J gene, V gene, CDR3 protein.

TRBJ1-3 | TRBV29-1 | CSVTGGNTIYF
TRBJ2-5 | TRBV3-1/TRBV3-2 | CASSQEGGVETQYF
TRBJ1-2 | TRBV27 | CASSKTGDKGYTF
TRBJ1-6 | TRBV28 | CASSLPSGTGNNSPLHF
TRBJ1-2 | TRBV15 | CATSRDIDRVNGYTF
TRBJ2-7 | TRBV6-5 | CASSYGTGYYEQYF
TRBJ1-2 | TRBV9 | CASSGTGGLDGYTF
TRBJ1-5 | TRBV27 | CASSLSAYQPQHF
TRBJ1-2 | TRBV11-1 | CASSPGAGNYGYTF
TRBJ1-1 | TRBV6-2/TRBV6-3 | CASSYHSKNTEAFF
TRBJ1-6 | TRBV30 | CAWSLGTGYSPLHF